The 20 T cell receptor beta chains below come from one sample, sequenced in a study of blood T cell repertoires in COVID-19. Using immunoSEQ multiplex PCR, the repertoire was profiled, and TCRdb retains in-frame clones only, with some absent. Among 430,000 or so clones, 85% to 90% were seen once, and the ten largest hold approximately 1.8%. Material: PBMCs or T cells enriched from blood (not recorded which). The receptor source for this set is a woman aged 40 to 49 who had recovered from COVID-19.

On this clone: A read error may produce the germline difference seen at one junction end. The rearrangement uses TRBV7-9 and TRBJ1-1; TRBD1 agrees at 7 bases. This CDR3 has 14 amino acids. Germline-derived CDR1 and CDR2 are SEHNR and FQNEAQ (reference sequence). CDR3 bases: TGTGCCAGCAGCTCCTTTGCCTTCCTCGGGACAGCCCCGTTT. Amino acid sequence: CASSSFAFLGTAPF.

The chain has TRBV6-5 and TRBJ2-3; the match to TRBD1 covers 7 bases. V shed 6 bases and J 0 bases; nucleotides not matched to a gene: 6. The CDR3 length is 15 residues. Germline values: CDR1 MNHEY, CDR2 SVGAGI. The CDR3: CASRRQGRSTDTQYF. In DNA, the CDR3 is TGTGCCAGCAGAAGACAGGGAAGAAGCACAGATACGCAGTATTTT.

The V and J genes are TRBV7-9 and TRBJ2-1; unclear D gene. The CDR3 runs 17 residues. CDR1 and CDR2 from the germline V gene are SEHNR and FQNEAQ (reference sequence). Trimming removed 2 bases from V and 0 bases from J, with 14 bases in between. CDR3 sequence reads: CASSLFPYASSYNEQFF. DNA for the CDR3: TGTGCCAGCAGCTTATTCCCGTATGCCAGCTCCTACAATGAGCAGTTCTTC.

The chain has TRBV27 and TRBJ2-2; the match to TRBD2 covers 7 bases. The CDR3 contains 16 residues. V was pared by 8 bases and J by 5 bases, with 14 bases of the junction left unmatched. The germline V gene has CDR1 MNHEY and CDR2 SMNVEV (reference sequence). The CDR3 here is CASGVGSSGVTGELFF. As DNA, the CDR3 is TGTGCCAGCGGGGTGGGGTCGAGCGGGGTGACCGGGGAGCTGTTTTTT.

The V gene is TRBV7-2, the J gene TRBJ1-2; no firm D call. The CDR3 has 14 amino acids. CDR1 is SGHTA, CDR2 FQGNSA, per germline. Trimming removed 2 bases from V and 4 bases from J, with 11 bases in between. CDR3 loop: CASSLWPRTYGYTF. Written as DNA, the CDR3 is TGTGCCAGCAGCTTATGGCCCCGAACCTATGGCTACACCTTC.

The rearrangement links TRBV11-2 to TRBJ1-1, with D unclear. V lost 1 base, J lost 1 base, and 10 bases lay in between. This CDR3 has 15 amino acids. CDR1 and CDR2 (germline): SGHAT, FQNNGV. The CDR3 loop reads CASSLAFERNTEAFF. For the CDR3, the DNA is TGTGCCAGCAGCTTAGCCTTTGAGAGGAACACTGAAGCTTTCTTT. The variable domain in full, completed from reference TRBV11-2 and TRBJ1-1, reads EAGVAQSPRYKIIEKRQSVAFWCNPISGHATLYWYQQILGQGPKLLIQFQNNGVVDDSQLPKDRFSAERLKGVDSTLKIQPAKLEDSAVYLCASSLAFERNTEAFFGQGTRLTVV.

The chain is built from TRBV6-5 and TRBJ1-1; 8 nucleotides match TRBD1. Germline V CDR1 and CDR2: MNHEY, SVGAGI. V shed 6 bases, J shed 4 bases, and the junction held 7 bases outside the gene matches. This CDR3 contains 14 residues. The CDR3 coding sequence is TGTGCCAGCAGCATCCGGACAGGGACCACTGAAGCTTTCTTT. Residues: CASSIRTGTTEAFF.

The J gene is TRBJ1-1, the V gene TRBV5-1, with D unresolved. The germline V gene has CDR1 SGHRS and CDR2 YFSETQ. Deletions cut 1 base from V and 1 base from J, with 8 bases between. The CDR3 totals 14 residues. Written as DNA, the CDR3 is TGCGCCAGCAGCTTGTTTTCACAGAACACTGAAGCTTTCTTT. Translated, it gives CASSLFSQNTEAFF.

This chain joins TRBV11-2 and TRBJ2-7, with 9 bases identical to TRBD2. The V gene's germline CDR1 is SGHAT and CDR2 FQNNGV. The CDR3 covers 16 residues. The junction had 7 bases not matched to a gene; V was cut back by 2 bases and J by 2 bases. DNA for the CDR3: TGTGCCAGCAGCTTATTCGGCGGGAGGGACACCTACGAGCAGTACTTC. It is translated as CASSLFGGRDTYEQYF.

The chain couples TRBV19 to TRBJ1-2; TRBD1 matches at 9 bases. V lost 3 bases and J lost 2; bases outside the gene matches: 28. This CDR3 region has 23 residues. Germline V gene data show CDR1 as LNHDA and CDR2 as SQIVND (reference sequence). As DNA, the CDR3 is TGTGCCAGTAGTATGCTAAGTTGGAAAGTAGAGCGTGGGAACAGGGGGCGCAACTATGGCTACACCTTC. This encodes CASSMLSWKVERGNRGRNYGYTF. Looking up the rest from reference TRBV19 and TRBJ1-2 gives the full variable domain: DGGITQSPKYLFRKEGQNVTLSCEQNLNHDAMYWYRQDPGQGLRLIYYSQIVNDFQKGDIAEGYSVSREKKESFPLTVTSAQKNPTAFYLCASSMLSWKVERGNRGRNYGYTFGSGTRLTVV.

This clone is a singleton in its sample. The chain couples TRBV5-4 to TRBJ2-7; weak D call: TRBD2 (6 bases). Germline assignment: CDR1 SGHNT and CDR2 YYREEE (reference sequence). The V gene lost 2 bases and the J gene lost 0 bases, with 15 bases spanning the gap. The CDR3 is 16 residues long. This CDR3 is CASSLAAGLSSYEQYF. Written as DNA, the CDR3 is TGTGCCAGCAGCTTAGCAGCGGGCCTGAGCTCCTACGAGCAGTACTTC.

This clone was recorded once. The CDR3 DNA is TGTGCCAGTAGTATACTGGGACAGCAAGAGACCCAGTACTTC. Amino acid sequence: CASSILGQQETQYF. The rearrangement links TRBV19 to TRBJ2-5; TRBD1 matches 7 bases. The germline CDR1 and CDR2 sequences are LNHDA and SQIVND (reference sequence). The CDR3 sequence is 14 residues long. V shed 2 bases and J 2 bases; nucleotides not matched to a gene: 2.

This chain links TRBV29-1 with TRBJ1-2; 10 nucleotides match TRBD1. Losses at the gene ends were 7 bases for V and 6 bases for J; bases not matched to a gene: 5. Germline values: CDR1 SQVTM, CDR2 ANQGSEA. The CDR3 consists of 12 residues. The CDR3 here is CSAMTGGDGYTF. The CDR3 DNA follows: TGCAGCGCAATGACAGGGGGCGATGGCTACACCTTC.

Here the CDR3 DNA reads TGTGCCAGCAGTTACAGGCAGGGGGTTGAAGCTTTCTTT. This gives the protein CASSYRQGVEAFF. V is TRBV6-5 and J is TRBJ1-1, with 7 bases that match TRBD1. Germline values: CDR1 MNHEY, CDR2 SVGAGI. This CDR3 contains 13 residues. After removal of 2 bases from V and 7 bases from J, the junction contained 4 bases not matched to a gene.

The chain recombines TRBV9 with TRBJ2-7, with D perhaps TRBD2 (6 bases). The ends were cut back, 0 bases at V and 2 bases at J, with 12 bases in the middle. Per germline, CDR1 SGDLS and CDR2 YYNGEE. This CDR3 is 15 amino acids long. CDR3 amino acids: CASSVAAGPTYEQYF. The CDR3 DNA follows: TGTGCCAGCAGCGTAGCGGCGGGACCAACCTACGAGCAGTACTTC.

The gene calls are TRBV11-2 and TRBJ2-1, with unresolved D. Trimming shortened V by 5 bases and J by 12 bases, and 17 bases separated the two germline ends. Germline V gives CDR1 SGHAT, CDR2 FQNNGV. This CDR3 comprises 13 residues. As DNA, the CDR3 is TGTGCCAGCAGCCTGCTAGAACGAGTGGTGCAGTTCTTC. Amino acids: CASSLLERVVQFF.

This chain uses TRBV4-3 with TRBJ2-7; D perhaps matches TRBD1 (6 bases). This CDR3 is built from 14 residues. CDR1 is LGHNA, CDR2 YSLEER, per germline. Trimming removed 3 bases at V and 6 bases at J, with 15 bases between. This chain's CDR3 is CASSQVRQGTEQYF. The CDR3 nucleotides read TGCGCCAGCAGCCAGGTACGTCAGGGGACCGAGCAGTACTTC.

V gene TRBV5-1 combines with J gene TRBJ2-4; 8 bases match TRBD1. The CDR3 is 13 amino acids. The junction had 0 bases not matched to a gene; V was cut back by 0 bases and J by 7 bases. The germline V gene has CDR1 SGHRS and CDR2 YFSETQ. The CDR3 DNA follows: TGCGCCAGCAGCTTGGGACAGGGGAACATTCAGTACTTC. Its protein is CASSLGQGNIQYF. The full variable domain, its missing parts supplied by reference TRBV5-1 and TRBJ2-4, is KAGVTQTPRYLIKTRGQQVTLSCSPISGHRSVSWYQQTPGQGLQFLFEYFSETQRNKGNFPGRFSGRQFSNSRSEMNVSTLELGDSALYLCASSLGQGNIQYFGAGTRLSVL.

This clone was detected a few times. The chain recombines TRBV27 with TRBJ1-2; 8 nucleotides agree with TRBD1. Germline V gene sequence: CDR1 MNHEY, CDR2 SMNVEV (reference sequence). V was clipped by 6 bases and J by 5 bases; unmatched bases: 5. The CDR3 spans 13 residues. This CDR3 reads CASSQTGGYGYTF. CDR3 DNA sequence: TGTGCCAGCAGCCAAACAGGGGGGTATGGCTACACCTTC.

The chain has TRBV27 and TRBJ1-2; 8 positions match TRBD1. The V gene end was trimmed by 3 bases and the J gene end by 2 bases; junction bases not matched to a gene: 5. This CDR3 has 15 amino acids. CDR1 and CDR2 from the germline V gene are MNHEY and SMNVEV (reference sequence). The DNA of the CDR3 is TGTGCCAGCAGTTTCTCAGGGGGCAGGAACTATGGCTACACCTTC. It encodes CASSFSGGRNYGYTF.